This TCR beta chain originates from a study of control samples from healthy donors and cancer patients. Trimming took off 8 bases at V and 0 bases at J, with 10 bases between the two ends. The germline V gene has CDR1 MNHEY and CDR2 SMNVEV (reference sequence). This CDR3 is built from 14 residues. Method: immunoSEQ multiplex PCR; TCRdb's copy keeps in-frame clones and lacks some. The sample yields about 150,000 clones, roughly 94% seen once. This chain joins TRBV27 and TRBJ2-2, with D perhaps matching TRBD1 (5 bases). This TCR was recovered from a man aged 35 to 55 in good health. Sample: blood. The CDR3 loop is CASSGIANTGELFF. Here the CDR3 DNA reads TGTGCCAGCTCAGGGATCGCGAACACCGGGGAGCTGTTTTTT.